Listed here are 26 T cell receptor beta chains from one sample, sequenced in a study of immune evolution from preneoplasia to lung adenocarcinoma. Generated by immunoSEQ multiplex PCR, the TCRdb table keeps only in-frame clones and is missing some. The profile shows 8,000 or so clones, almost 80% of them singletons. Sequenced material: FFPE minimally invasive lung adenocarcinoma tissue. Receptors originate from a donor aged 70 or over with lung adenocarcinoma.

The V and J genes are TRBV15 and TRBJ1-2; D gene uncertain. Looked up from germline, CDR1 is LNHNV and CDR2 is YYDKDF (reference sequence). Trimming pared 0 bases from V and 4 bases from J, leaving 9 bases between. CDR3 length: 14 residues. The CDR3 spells CATSRDKGSYGYTF. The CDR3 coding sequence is TGTGCCACCAGCAGAGATAAGGGCTCCTATGGCTACACCTTC.

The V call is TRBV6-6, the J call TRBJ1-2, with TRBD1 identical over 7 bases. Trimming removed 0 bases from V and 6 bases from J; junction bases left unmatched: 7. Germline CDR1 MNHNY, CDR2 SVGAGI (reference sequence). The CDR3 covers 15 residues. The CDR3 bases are TGTGCCAGCAGTTACTCGAGGTCCGGGACAGATGGCTACACCTTC. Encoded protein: CASSYSRSGTDGYTF.

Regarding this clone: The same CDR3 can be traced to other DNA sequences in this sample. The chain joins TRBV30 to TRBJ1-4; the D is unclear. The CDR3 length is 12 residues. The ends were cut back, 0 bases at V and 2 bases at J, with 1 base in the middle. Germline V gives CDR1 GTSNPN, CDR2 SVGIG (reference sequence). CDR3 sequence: CAWSVTNEKLFF. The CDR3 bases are TGTGCCTGGAGTGTGACTAATGAAAAACTGTTTTTT. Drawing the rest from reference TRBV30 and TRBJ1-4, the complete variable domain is SQTIHQWPATLVQPVGSPLSLECTVEGTSNPNLYWYRQAAGRGLQLLFYSVGIGQISSEVPQNLSASRPQDRQFILSSKKLLLSDSGFYLCAWSVTNEKLFFGSGTQLSVL.

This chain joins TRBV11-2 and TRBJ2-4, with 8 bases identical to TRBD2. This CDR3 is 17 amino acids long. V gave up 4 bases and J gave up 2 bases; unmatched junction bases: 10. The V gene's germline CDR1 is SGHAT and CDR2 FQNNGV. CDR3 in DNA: TGTGCCAGCAGCTGGCCGGGACTAGGGGAATCCAAAAACATTCAGTACTTC. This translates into CASSWPGLGESKNIQYF. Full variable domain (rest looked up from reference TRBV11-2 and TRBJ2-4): EAGVAQSPRYKIIEKRQSVAFWCNPISGHATLYWYQQILGQGPKLLIQFQNNGVVDDSQLPKDRFSAERLKGVDSTLKIQPAKLEDSAVYLCASSWPGLGESKNIQYFGAGTRLSVL.

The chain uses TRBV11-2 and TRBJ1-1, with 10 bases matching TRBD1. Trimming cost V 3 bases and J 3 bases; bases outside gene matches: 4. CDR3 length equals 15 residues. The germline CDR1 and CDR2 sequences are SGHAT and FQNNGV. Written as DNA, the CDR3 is TGTGCCAGCAGCTTCGGACAGGGGGGCGACACTGAAGCTTTCTTT. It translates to CASSFGQGGDTEAFF.

CDR3 bases: TGTGCCAGTAGTCAATCTAGCGGGAGGGACTATGAGCAGTTCTTC. Translating gives CASSQSSGRDYEQFF. This chain uses TRBV19 with TRBJ2-1; 12 nucleotides align to TRBD2. V lost 5 bases and J lost 8; bases outside the gene matches: 7. The germline CDR1 and CDR2 sequences are LNHDA and SQIVND (reference sequence). This CDR3 contains 15 residues.

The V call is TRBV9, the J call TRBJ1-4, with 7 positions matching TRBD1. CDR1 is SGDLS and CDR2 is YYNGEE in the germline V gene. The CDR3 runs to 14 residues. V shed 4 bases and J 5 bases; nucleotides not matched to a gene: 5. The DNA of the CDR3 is TGTGCCAGCAGCCCGGGACAGCGAAATGAAAAACTGTTTTTT. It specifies CASSPGQRNEKLFF.

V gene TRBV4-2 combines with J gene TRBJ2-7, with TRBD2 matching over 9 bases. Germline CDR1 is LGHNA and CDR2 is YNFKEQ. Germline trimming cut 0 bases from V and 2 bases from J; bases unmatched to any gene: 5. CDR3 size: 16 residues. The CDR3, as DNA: TGTGCCAGCAGCCAAGATTGGTCTAGCGGGACCTACGAGCAGTACTTC. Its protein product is CASSQDWSSGTYEQYF.

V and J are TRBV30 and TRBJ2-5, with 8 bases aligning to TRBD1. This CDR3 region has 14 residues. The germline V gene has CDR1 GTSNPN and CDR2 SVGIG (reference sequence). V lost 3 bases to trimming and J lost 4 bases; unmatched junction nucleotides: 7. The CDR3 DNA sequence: TGTGCCTGGAGCGTCGGACAGGGCGGAGAGACCCAGTACTTC. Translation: CAWSVGQGGETQYF.

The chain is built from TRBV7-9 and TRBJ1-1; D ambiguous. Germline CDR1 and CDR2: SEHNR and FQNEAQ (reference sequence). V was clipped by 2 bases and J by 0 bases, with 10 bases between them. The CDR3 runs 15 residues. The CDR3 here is CASSLWGPVNTEAFF. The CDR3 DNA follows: TGTGCCAGCAGCTTATGGGGTCCGGTGAACACTGAAGCTTTCTTT.

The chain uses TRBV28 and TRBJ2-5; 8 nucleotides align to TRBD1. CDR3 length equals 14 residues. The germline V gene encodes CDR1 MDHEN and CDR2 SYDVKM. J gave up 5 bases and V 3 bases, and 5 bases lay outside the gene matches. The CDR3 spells CASSFQGAGETQYF. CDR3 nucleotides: TGTGCCAGCAGTTTTCAGGGGGCTGGGGAGACCCAGTACTTC. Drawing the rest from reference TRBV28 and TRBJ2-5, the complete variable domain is DVKVTQSSRYLVKRTGEKVFLECVQDMDHENMFWYRQDPGLGLRLIYFSYDVKMKEKGDIPEGYSVSREKKERFSLILESASTNQTSMYLCASSFQGAGETQYFGPGTRLLVL.

CDR3 loop: CASSSILAGVEQFF. CDR3 DNA: TGTGCCAGCAGCTCGATACTAGCGGGAGTTGAGCAGTTCTTC. The chain recombines TRBV7-2 with TRBJ2-1; 11 positions agree with TRBD2. The CDR3 contains 14 residues. The germline CDR1 and CDR2 sequences are SGHTA and FQGNSA. J lost 9 bases, V lost 4 bases, and 5 bases had no gene match. Complete variable domain (other parts from reference TRBV7-2 and TRBJ2-1): GAGVSQSPSNKVTEKGKDVELRCDPISGHTALYWYRQSLGQGLEFLIYFQGNSAPDKSGLPSDRFSAERTGGSVSTLTIQRTQQEDSAVYLCASSSILAGVEQFFGPGTRLTVL.

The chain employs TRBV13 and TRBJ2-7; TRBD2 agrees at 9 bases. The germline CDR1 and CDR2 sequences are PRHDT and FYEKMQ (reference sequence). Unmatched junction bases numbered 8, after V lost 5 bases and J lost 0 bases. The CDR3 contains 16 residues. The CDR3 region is CASSLRLAASSYEQYF. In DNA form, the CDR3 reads TGTGCCAGCAGCCTACGACTAGCGGCAAGCTCCTACGAGCAGTACTTC.

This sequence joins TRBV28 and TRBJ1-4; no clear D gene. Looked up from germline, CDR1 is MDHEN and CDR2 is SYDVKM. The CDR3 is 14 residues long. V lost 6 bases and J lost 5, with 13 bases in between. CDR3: CASSVRPRNEKLFF. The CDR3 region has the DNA TGTGCCAGCAGCGTACGCCCCCGCAATGAAAAACTGTTTTTT.

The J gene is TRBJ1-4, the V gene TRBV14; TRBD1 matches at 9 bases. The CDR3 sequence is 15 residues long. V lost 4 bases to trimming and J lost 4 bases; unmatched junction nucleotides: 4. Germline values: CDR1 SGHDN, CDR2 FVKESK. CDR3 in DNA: TGTGCCAGCAGCCCTAGGACAGGGGTTAATGAAAAACTGTTTTTT. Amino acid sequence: CASSPRTGVNEKLFF.

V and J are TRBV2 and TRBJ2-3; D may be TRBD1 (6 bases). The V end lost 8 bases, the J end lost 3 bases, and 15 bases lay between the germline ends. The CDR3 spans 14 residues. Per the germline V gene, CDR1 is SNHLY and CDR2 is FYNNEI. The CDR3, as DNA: TGTGCCAGCGGAATACACAGGGCTACAGATACGCAGTATTTT. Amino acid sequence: CASGIHRATDTQYF.

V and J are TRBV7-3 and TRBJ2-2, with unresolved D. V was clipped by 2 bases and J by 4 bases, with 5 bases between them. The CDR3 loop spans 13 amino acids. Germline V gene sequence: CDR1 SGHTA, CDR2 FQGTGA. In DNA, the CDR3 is TGTGCCAGCAGCTTAGAAGGCACCGGGGAGCTGTTTTTT. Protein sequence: CASSLEGTGELFF.

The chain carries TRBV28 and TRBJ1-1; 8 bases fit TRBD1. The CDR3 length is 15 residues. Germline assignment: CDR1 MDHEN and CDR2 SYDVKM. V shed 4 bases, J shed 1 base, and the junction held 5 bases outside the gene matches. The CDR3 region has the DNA TGTGCCAGCAGTTCGGGGGGGACAGGGAACACTGAAGCTTTCTTT. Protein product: CASSSGGTGNTEAFF.

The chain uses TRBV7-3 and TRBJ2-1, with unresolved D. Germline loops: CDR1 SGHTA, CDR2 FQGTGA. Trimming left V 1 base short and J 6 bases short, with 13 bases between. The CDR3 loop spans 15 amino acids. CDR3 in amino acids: CASSLIPLHPNEQFF. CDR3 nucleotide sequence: TGTGCCAGCAGCTTAATTCCCCTTCACCCCAATGAGCAGTTCTTC.

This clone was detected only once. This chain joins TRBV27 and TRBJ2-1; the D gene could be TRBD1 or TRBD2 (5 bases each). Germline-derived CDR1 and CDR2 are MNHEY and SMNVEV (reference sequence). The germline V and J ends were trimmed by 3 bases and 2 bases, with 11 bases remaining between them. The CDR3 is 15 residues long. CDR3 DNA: TGTGCCAGCAGTTTCTGGGGGAAGCCCTACAATGAGCAGTTCTTC. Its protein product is CASSFWGKPYNEQFF.

CDR3 in amino acids: CASSLARGTSGRQPYEQYF. CDR3 nucleotide sequence: TGTGCCAGCAGCTTAGCCCGGGGGACTAGCGGGAGGCAACCCTACGAGCAGTACTTC. The V gene is TRBV7-8, the J gene TRBJ2-7, with 15 bases fitting TRBD2. V trimming: 0 bases; J trimming: 2 bases; junction bases outside the gene matches: 8. Germline CDR1 reads SGHVS; CDR2 reads FQNEAQ. This CDR3 is 19 amino acids long.

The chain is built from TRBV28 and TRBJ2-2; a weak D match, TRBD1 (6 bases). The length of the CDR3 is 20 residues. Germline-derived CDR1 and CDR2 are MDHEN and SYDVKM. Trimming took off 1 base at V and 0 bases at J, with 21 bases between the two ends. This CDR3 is CASSLLGMGPGQTNTGELFF. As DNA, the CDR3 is TGTGCCAGCAGTTTATTGGGGATGGGGCCAGGACAGACGAACACCGGGGAGCTGTTTTTT.

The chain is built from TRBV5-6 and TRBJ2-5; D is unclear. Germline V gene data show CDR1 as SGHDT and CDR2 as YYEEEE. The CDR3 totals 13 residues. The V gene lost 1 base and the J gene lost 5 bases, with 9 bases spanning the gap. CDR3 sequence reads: CASSLRPGETQYF. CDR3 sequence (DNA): TGTGCCAGCAGCTTGAGACCAGGCGAGACCCAGTACTTC.

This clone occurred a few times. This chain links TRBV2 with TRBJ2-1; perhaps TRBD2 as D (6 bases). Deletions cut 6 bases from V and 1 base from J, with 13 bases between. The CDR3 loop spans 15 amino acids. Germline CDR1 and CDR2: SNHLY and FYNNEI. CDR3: CASRRLGTSYNEQFF. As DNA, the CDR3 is TGTGCCAGCAGGAGACTAGGAACTTCCTACAATGAGCAGTTCTTC. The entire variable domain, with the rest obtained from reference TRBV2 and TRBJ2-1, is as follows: EPEVTQTPSHQVTQMGQEVILRCVPISNHLYFYWYRQILGQKVEFLVSFYNNEISEKSEIFDDQFSVERPDGSNFTLKIRSTKLEDSAMYFCASRRLGTSYNEQFFGPGTRLTVL.

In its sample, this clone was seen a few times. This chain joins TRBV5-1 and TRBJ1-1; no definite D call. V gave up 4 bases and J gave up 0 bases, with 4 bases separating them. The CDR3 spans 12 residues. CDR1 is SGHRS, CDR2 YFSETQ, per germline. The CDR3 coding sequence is TGCGCCAGCAGCCCGATGAACACTGAAGCTTTCTTT. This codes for CASSPMNTEAFF.

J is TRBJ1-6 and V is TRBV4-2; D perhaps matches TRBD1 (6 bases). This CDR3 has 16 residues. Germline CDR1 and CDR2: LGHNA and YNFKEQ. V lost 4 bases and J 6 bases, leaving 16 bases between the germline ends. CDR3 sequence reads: CASSLNPGGSNSPLHF. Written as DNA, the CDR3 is TGTGCCAGCAGCCTTAACCCCGGGGGCTCTAATTCACCCCTCCACTTT.